This T cell receptor beta chain is drawn from a study of blood T cell repertoires in COVID-19. Study background: The study drew acute and convalescent COVID-19 samples from the United States, Italy and Spain. PBMCs, B-cell-depleted T cells, or T cells were the source of the cDNA or gDNA that made up the material.

The CDR3 spans 17 residues. Germline CDR1 SGHDT, CDR2 YYEEEE. Losses at the gene ends were 4 bases for V and 5 bases for J; bases not matched to a gene: 17. Per the original methods: Quantification of nucleated cells was approximated via reference gene primer amplification. Here immunoSEQ multiplex PCR was the method, and the copy in TCRdb shows in-frame clones only, minus some. The V and J calls and clone size are taken from that table; D and trimming were inferred from the DNA. The sample holds some 220,000 clones, about 88% seen once. Assignment of participants to cohorts was predicated upon participant-reported clinical history. This clone was seen once.

The sequence was obtained from a young woman who had recovered from COVID-19. The sequencing sample was made of PBMCs or T cells enriched from blood (not recorded which). The V call is TRBV5-6, the J call TRBJ1-1; 7 bases align to TRBD1. CDR3 sequence (DNA): TGTGCCAGCAGCCTCCTGCTCTCGACAGGGAGAATGACTGAAGCTTTCTTT. Translation: CASSLLLSTGRMTEAFF.